Below, 14 T cell receptor beta chains from the same sample are listed, as sequenced in a study of cytomegalovirus exposure and HLA in healthy donors. The primer mix had 60 Vbeta and 13 Jbeta primers. Clones were sequenced by immunoSEQ multiplex PCR, and TCRdb holds only the in-frame ones, with some missing. The sample comprises roughly 140,000 clones, about 79% of which are singletons, and around 3.9% rests with the top ten. The sample consisted of PBMCs. These receptors all come from a man aged 35 to 55 in good health and CMV-seropositive.

The chain has TRBV30 and TRBJ1-3; D may be TRBD1 (5 bases). Per germline, CDR1 GTSNPN and CDR2 SVGIG (reference sequence). V gave up 2 bases and J gave up 8 bases, with 10 bases separating them. CDR3 size: 12 residues. CDR3 DNA: TGTGCCTGGAGTCAGGGATTAGACACCATATATTTT. It specifies CAWSQGLDTIYF.

The chain has TRBV25-1 and TRBJ2-1; D perhaps matches TRBD2 (6 bases). This CDR3 is 16 amino acids long. The V and J ends lost 1 base and 4 bases respectively, with 14 bases between them. Germline assignment: CDR1 MGHDK and CDR2 SYGVNS. For the CDR3, the DNA is TGTGCCAGCAGTGAATCTGACGGGGGTTCATACAATGAGCAGTTCTTC. Translating gives CASSESDGGSYNEQFF.

The chain recombines TRBV25-1 with TRBJ1-5; TRBD1 aligns across 7 bases. CDR1 is MGHDK and CDR2 is SYGVNS in the germline V gene. This CDR3 spans 12 amino acids. Trimming cost V 10 bases and J 8 bases; bases outside gene matches: 8. CDR3 sequence: CATSTGNEPQHF. The CDR3 bases are TGTGCCACCTCGACAGGGAACGAGCCCCAGCATTTT.

J is TRBJ1-4 and V is TRBV19, with D perhaps TRBD1 (6 bases). V shed 6 bases and J shed 4 bases, with 12 bases lying between them. Germline V lookup: CDR1 LNHDA, CDR2 SQIVND (reference sequence). This CDR3 region has 14 residues. The CDR3 sequence: CASRVTGFNEKLFF. In DNA form, the CDR3 reads TGTGCCAGTAGGGTTACAGGGTTTAATGAAAAACTGTTTTTT.

This chain links TRBV5-1 with TRBJ2-7; 9 bases fit TRBD1. This CDR3 region has 15 residues. V was clipped by 2 bases and J by 4 bases; unmatched bases: 7. Germline CDR1 SGHRS, CDR2 YFSETQ. CDR3 amino acids: CASSLGDREFYEQYF. The CDR3 DNA sequence: TGCGCCAGCAGCTTAGGGGACAGGGAGTTTTACGAGCAGTACTTC. Filled out from reference TRBV5-1 and TRBJ2-7, the complete variable domain reads KAGVTQTPRYLIKTRGQQVTLSCSPISGHRSVSWYQQTPGQGLQFLFEYFSETQRNKGNFPGRFSGRQFSNSRSEMNVSTLELGDSALYLCASSLGDREFYEQYFGPGTRLTVT.

The V gene is TRBV12-5, the J gene TRBJ2-5; 8 positions agree with TRBD2. With 7 bases clipped from V and 1 base from J, the junction kept 11 bases outside the gene matches. From germline, CDR1 is LGHNT and CDR2 FRNRAP. The CDR3 is made up of 16 amino acids. The CDR3, as DNA: TGTGCTAGTGCACCAAGGGGGGCGGGAGGCCAAGAGACCCAGTACTTC. As protein: CASAPRGAGGQETQYF.

V and J are TRBV27 and TRBJ1-6; D unresolved. Looked up from germline, CDR1 is MNHEY and CDR2 is SMNVEV (reference sequence). V was cut by 2 bases and J by 10 bases, with 12 bases left in between. There are 14 residues in the CDR3. The CDR3 DNA sequence: TGTGCCAGCAGTTTACGTACTGATCAATCACCCCTCCACTTT. Its protein is CASSLRTDQSPLHF.

This clone is a singleton in its sample. This sequence joins TRBV27 and TRBJ2-2, with 9 nucleotides matching TRBD2. Germline CDR1 is MNHEY and CDR2 is SMNVEV (reference sequence). The CDR3 totals 15 residues. Trimming at V came to 5 bases and at J to 4 bases, leaving 5 bases not matched to a gene. This CDR3 reads CASSRREGRTGELFF. Written as DNA, the CDR3 is TGTGCCAGCAGTCGGCGGGAGGGCCGCACCGGGGAGCTGTTTTTT.

The chain links TRBV7-2 to TRBJ1-1; 8 bases agree with TRBD1. The ends lost 3 bases at V and 6 bases at J; junction bases unmatched: 9. Germline CDR1 is SGHTA and CDR2 is FQGNSA. The CDR3 is 15 amino acids. CDR3 DNA: TGTGCCAGCAGCTTCTCTCCAGGGGGCTGGCCTGAAGCTTTCTTT. It codes for CASSFSPGGWPEAFF.

The chain is built from TRBV9 and TRBJ1-6; weak D call: TRBD1 (5 bases). The CDR3 sequence is 17 residues long. The V end lost 0 bases, the J end lost 0 bases, and 10 bases lay between the germline ends. Per germline, CDR1 SGDLS and CDR2 YYNGEE. The CDR3 DNA reads as TGTGCCAGCAGCGTAGCCCGGGGGAGCTCCTATAATTCACCCCTCCACTTT. It specifies CASSVARGSSYNSPLHF.

This clone occurred once. The V call is TRBV30, the J call TRBJ2-1, with TRBD1 matching 10 bases. The germline V gene has CDR1 GTSNPN and CDR2 SVGIG (reference sequence). With V trimmed by 0 bases and J by 6 bases, 5 bases remained unmatched. The CDR3 is 15 residues long. The CDR3 region is CAWSVLDRGFNEQFF. The CDR3, as DNA: TGTGCCTGGAGTGTTCTGGACAGGGGGTTCAATGAGCAGTTCTTC.

This clone was detected once. This chain connects TRBV6-4 to TRBJ2-1; 7 bases fit TRBD2. V lost 0 bases to trimming and J lost 4 bases; unmatched junction nucleotides: 6. This CDR3 has 16 amino acids. Germline CDR1 and CDR2: MRHNA and SNTAGT. The CDR3 spells CASSDSWGGTYNEQFF. CDR3 DNA sequence: TGTGCCAGCAGTGACTCTTGGGGAGGGACTTACAATGAGCAGTTCTTC.

V usage is TRBV20-1 and J usage is TRBJ2-4; maybe TRBD2 (6 bases). The CDR3 is 11 amino acids. V lost 0 bases, J lost 13 bases, and 10 bases lay in between. CDR1 is DFQATT and CDR2 is SNEGSKA in the germline V gene (reference sequence). In DNA, the CDR3 is TGCAGTGCTAGAGAAGGGGCGGGGCAGTACTTC. Translating gives CSAREGAGQYF.

This clone has only one observation. This sequence joins TRBV19 and TRBJ2-3; 12 nucleotides line up with TRBD2. The CDR3 has 17 amino acids. Germline CDR1 is LNHDA and CDR2 is SQIVND (reference sequence). The V segment lost 0 bases and the J segment 6 bases; nucleotides outside the gene matches: 7. The CDR3: CASSIEGLAGGLDTQYF. CDR3 DNA sequence: TGTGCCAGTAGTATAGAAGGGCTAGCGGGGGGGCTGGATACGCAGTATTTT.